The clone carrying this T cell receptor beta chain occurred many times. These data belong to a study of T-cell memory formation after mild COVID-19. Looking at the study overall: TCR clusters largely stayed donor specific.

In TCRdb, the 5' RACE reads were re-called with MiXCR into one record per CDR3 protein. The sample holds about 470,000 distinct CDR3 sequences, around a quarter seen once. Trimming took 3 bases from V and 2 from J, leaving 12 bases between them. CDR3 size: 14 residues. CDR1 and CDR2 (germline): SGHRS, YFSETQ. The V gene is TRBV5-1, the J gene TRBJ2-7; D may correspond to TRBD1 or TRBD2 (5 bases each). This TCR came from an adult woman who had mild COVID-19 (a few samples of this study predate the infection). Cell type and time point are not known. The sample consisted of PBMCs or a T cell subset sorted from them (not recorded which). Written as DNA, the CDR3 is TGCGCCAGCAGCTCGGGGCTAAACACCTACGAGCAGTACTTC. This translates into CASSSGLNTYEQYF.